The clone carrying this T cell receptor beta chain appeared a single time. This specimen comes from a study of a mutant IDH1 vaccine in newly diagnosed glioma. About the research overall: Previous care, which was radiotherapy, temozolomide, or both, most often involved both.

The time point denotes: baseline, week 1 (first vaccination visit). Treatment defined: pre-vaccination baseline after standard-of-care therapy. The method was immunoSEQ multiplex PCR; TCRdb's version includes in-frame clones alone and lacks a portion of them. The sample shows some 61,000 clones, 70% to 90% of them seen only once. Germline CDR1 MNHNS, CDR2 SASEGT. Trimming pared 7 bases from V and 5 bases from J, leaving 18 bases between. This CDR3 comprises 15 residues. The TCR was taken from a young man with glioma. The specimen comprised PBMCs, sampled from a glioma patient treated with radiotherapy, temozolomide or both. This chain links TRBV6-1 with TRBJ2-1; D unclear. The CDR3 DNA is TGTGCCAGCATCCCTAAGGGAAATACTAACAATGAGCAGTTCTTC. Its protein is CASIPKGNTNNEQFF.